This T cell receptor beta chain was recorded in a study of metastatic and nonmetastatic thyroid tumors. The overall study: Repertoire comparisons spanned blood and tumor or nodule tissue from malignant and benign thyroid patients.

This clone has ten or more counts. All patients were untreated before thyroid surgery. The CDR3 has 16 amino acids. The V end lost 3 bases, the J end lost 0 bases, and 12 bases lay between the germline ends. Germline loops: CDR1 MDHEN, CDR2 SYDVKM. In the original analysis: Between-group CDR3 differences, defined by clinicopathological status, yielded a distant-metastasis classifier for papillary thyroid cancer. Using MiXCR, TCRdb reanalyzed the PCR reads. What appears here as the V and J calls and clone size reflects TCRdb's work, not the paper's. The table includes approximately 90,000 clones, over 9.5% detected once.

The chain couples TRBV28 to TRBJ1-5; the D gene is possibly TRBD1 (5 bases). Sequences were obtained from blood. This receptor was obtained from a female donor with papillary thyroid cancer or a benign thyroid nodule (not recorded which). Some clones in this sample may be carry-over from other donors' samples. CDR3 region: CASSFPDRNSNQPQHF. CDR3 DNA: TGTGCCAGCAGTTTCCCCGACAGAAATAGCAATCAGCCCCAGCATTTT.